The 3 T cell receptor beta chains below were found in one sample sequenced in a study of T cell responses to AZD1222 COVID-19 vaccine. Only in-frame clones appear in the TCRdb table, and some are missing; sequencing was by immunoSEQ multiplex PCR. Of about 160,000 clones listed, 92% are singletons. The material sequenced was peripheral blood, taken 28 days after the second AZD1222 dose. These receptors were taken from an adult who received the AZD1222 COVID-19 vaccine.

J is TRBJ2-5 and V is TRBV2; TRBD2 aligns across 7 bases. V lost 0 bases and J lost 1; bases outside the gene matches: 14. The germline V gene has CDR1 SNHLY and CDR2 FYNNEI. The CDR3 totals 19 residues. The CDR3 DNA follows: TGTGCCAGCAGTGAAGCGGCGGGGTGGTTAGCGGGCACCCAAGAGACCCAGTACTTC. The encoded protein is CASSEAAGWLAGTQETQYF.

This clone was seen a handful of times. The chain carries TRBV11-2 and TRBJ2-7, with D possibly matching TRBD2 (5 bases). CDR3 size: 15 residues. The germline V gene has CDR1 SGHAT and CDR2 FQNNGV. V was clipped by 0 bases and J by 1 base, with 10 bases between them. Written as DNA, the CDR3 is TGTGCCAGCAGCTTAGATAGTCGGAGGTCCTACGAGCAGTACTTC. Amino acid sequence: CASSLDSRRSYEQYF.

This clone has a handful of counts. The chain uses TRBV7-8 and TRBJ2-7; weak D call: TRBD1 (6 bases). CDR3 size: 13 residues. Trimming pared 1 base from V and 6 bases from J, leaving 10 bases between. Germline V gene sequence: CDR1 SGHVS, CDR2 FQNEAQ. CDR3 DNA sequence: TGTGCCAGCAGCTTAGACAGGGAACGCGAGCAGTACTTC. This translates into CASSLDREREQYF.